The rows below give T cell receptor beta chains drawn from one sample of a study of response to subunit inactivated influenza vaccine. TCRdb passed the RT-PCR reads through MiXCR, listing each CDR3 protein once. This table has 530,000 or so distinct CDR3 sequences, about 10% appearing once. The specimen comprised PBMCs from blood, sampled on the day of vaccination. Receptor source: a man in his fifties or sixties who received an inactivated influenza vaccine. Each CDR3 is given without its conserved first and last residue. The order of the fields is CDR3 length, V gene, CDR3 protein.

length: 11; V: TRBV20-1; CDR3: SATNRLPTEAF
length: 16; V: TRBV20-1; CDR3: SARVGLAGGPSTDTQY
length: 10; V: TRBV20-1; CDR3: SASLTGYEQY
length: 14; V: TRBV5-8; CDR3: ASSLFAGQSLDTQY
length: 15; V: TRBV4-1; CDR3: ASSPLETTTGGDTQY
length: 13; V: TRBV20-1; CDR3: SPPTSGRLTDTQY
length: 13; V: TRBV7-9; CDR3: ASSKRGAGDYEQY
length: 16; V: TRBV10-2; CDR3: ASSDLARPGGTNEKLF
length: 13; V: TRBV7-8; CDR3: ASSLIQGASETQY
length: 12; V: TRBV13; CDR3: ASSTPGNKNIQY
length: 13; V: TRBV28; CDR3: ASSLGAWNTGELF
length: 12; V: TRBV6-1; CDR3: ASRIDRGYDTQY
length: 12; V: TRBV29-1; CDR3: SVKTGRETYEQY
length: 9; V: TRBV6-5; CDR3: ATSGTGELF
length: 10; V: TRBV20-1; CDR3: SASQGDGEQY
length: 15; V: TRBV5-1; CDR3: ASSLALSGGRQETQY
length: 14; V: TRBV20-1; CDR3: SAAFLRDSSTDTQY
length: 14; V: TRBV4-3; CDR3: ASSQDQARRYNEQF
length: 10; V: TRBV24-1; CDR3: ATSGTPEAQF
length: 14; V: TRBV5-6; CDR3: ASSRVGAIPVNTQY
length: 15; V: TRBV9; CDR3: ASNPHGPTGGGTEAF
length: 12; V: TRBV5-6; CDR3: ASSLFFRPGTQY
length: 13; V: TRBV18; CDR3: ASSPAPGFQETQY
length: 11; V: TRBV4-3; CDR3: ASSRTSTDTQY
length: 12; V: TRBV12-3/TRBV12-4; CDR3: ASSPSGGLETQY
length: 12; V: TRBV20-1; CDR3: SANLAGGVETQY
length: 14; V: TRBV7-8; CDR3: ASSLEGSSSYNEQF
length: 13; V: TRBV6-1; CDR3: ASRAPGLVTYEQY
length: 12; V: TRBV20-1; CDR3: SARTSGGVNEQF
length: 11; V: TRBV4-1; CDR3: ASSQTTGNGYT
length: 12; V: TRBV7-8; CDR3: ASSSQGVSTEAF
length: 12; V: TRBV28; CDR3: ASSLGPVGSPLH
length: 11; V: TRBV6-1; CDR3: ASTENVNQPQH
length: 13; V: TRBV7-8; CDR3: ASSQGTANTGELF
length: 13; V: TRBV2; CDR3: ASSEGRVGNEKLF
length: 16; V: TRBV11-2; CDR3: ASSLSQRGPIAKNIQY
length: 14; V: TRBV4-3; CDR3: ASSQETGTPNTEAF
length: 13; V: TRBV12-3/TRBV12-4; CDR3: ASSRGDSENEKLF
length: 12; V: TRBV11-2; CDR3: ASSLGGDSYGYT
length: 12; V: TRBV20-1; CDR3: SARDPGANQPQH
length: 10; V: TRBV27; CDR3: ASSLSQGTQY
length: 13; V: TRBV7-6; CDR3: ASSYGTGDGSPLH
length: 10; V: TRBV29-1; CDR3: SVAPSGDEQF
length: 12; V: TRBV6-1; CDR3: ASSETGRANTQY
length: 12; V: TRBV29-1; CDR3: SVERRDRGNEQF
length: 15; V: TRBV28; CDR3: ASSLRGSGRGSHEQF
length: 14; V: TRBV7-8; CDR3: ASSLGASGSTGELF
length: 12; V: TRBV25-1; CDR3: ASSEGTVTDTQY
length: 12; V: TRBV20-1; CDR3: SAIGAGGPETQY
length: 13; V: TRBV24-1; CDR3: ATSDSGIVTGELF
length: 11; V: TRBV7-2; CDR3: ASSFAGSTEAF
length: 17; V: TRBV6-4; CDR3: ASSESLGQHALMKNIQY
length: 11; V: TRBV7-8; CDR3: ASSLIRKETQY
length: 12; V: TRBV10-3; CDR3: AISESGGPDTQY
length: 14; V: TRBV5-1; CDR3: ASSLAFGVLNTEAF
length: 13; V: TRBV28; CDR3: ASSSPGLMYNEQF
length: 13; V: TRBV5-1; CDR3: ASSLDGAGFSPLH
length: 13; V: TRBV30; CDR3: AWGTGRALSYEQY